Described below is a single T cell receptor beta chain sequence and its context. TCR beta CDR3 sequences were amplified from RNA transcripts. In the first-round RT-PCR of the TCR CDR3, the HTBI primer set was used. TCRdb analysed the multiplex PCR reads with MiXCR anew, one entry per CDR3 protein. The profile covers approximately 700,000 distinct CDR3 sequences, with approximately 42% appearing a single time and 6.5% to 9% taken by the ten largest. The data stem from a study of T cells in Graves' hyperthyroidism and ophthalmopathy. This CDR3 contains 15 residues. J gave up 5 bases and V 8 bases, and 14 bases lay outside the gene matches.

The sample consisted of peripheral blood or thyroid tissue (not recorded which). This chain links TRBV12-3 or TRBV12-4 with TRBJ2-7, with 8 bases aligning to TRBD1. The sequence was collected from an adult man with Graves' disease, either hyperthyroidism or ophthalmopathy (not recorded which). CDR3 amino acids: CASFKDGRGLDEQYF. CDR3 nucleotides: TGTGCCAGCTTCAAGGATGGCAGGGGGCTAGACGAGCAGTACTTC.